One and the same sample provided the 28 T cell receptor beta chains below, sequenced in a study of blood T cell repertoires in COVID-19. The repertoire was sequenced with immunoSEQ multiplex PCR; TCRdb's copy has only in-frame clones and lacks some. The table includes about 280,000 clones, 65% to 90% detected once. The specimen sequenced was peripheral blood. These receptors all come from a human donor in a cohort sampled during active COVID-19.

The J gene is TRBJ2-2, the V gene TRBV6-5, with unresolved D. Germline values: CDR1 MNHEY, CDR2 SVGAGI. The CDR3 length is 11 residues. Trimming took 5 bases from V and 8 from J, leaving 6 bases between them. The CDR3 here is CASSQTGELFF. CDR3 nucleotide sequence: TGTGCCAGCAGTCAGACTGGGGAGCTGTTTTTT.

The V call is TRBV6-5, the J call TRBJ1-3; TRBD1 matches at 8 bases. This CDR3 contains 15 residues. The germline V gene encodes CDR1 MNHEY and CDR2 SVGAGI. After removal of 4 bases from V and 8 bases from J, the junction contained 10 bases not matched to a gene. CDR3 in DNA: TGTGCCAGCAGTTGGACAGGGTCGGAAAGGGACACCATATATTTT. It is translated as CASSWTGSERDTIYF.

This chain links TRBV7-8 with TRBJ1-1; weak D call: TRBD1 (5 bases). This CDR3 is 18 amino acids long. Germline assignment: CDR1 SGHVS and CDR2 FQNEAQ. Trimming pared 2 bases from V and 1 base from J, leaving 20 bases between. The CDR3 protein is CASSLYIPVGGENTEAFF. CDR3 DNA sequence: TGTGCCAGCAGCTTATATATACCCGTCGGGGGGGAGAACACTGAAGCTTTCTTT.

This chain connects TRBV5-1 to TRBJ2-1; TRBD2 matches 12 bases. Per germline, CDR1 SGHRS and CDR2 YFSETQ. The CDR3 is 19 residues long. The V and J ends lost 0 bases and 0 bases, in that order; junction bases with no gene match: 7. Written as DNA, the CDR3 is TGCGCCAGCAGCTTGGTCGGACTAGCGGGAAGGAGCTCCTACAATGAGCAGTTCTTC. It specifies CASSLVGLAGRSSYNEQFF. The complete variable domain, with remaining parts taken from reference TRBV5-1 and TRBJ2-1, reads KAGVTQTPRYLIKTRGQQVTLSCSPISGHRSVSWYQQTPGQGLQFLFEYFSETQRNKGNFPGRFSGRQFSNSRSEMNVSTLELGDSALYLCASSLVGLAGRSSYNEQFFGPGTRLTVL.

The chain joins TRBV7-2 to TRBJ2-1; TRBD2 aligns across 10 bases. Germline CDR1 is SGHTA and CDR2 is FQGNSA. The CDR3 is made up of 16 amino acids. J gave up 8 bases and V 6 bases, and 13 bases lay outside the gene matches. The CDR3 DNA is TGTGCCAGCAGAGGAAGCGGGGGGGGTTATTTCTATGAGCAGTTCTTC. This codes for CASRGSGGGYFYEQFF.

The chain uses TRBV7-9 and TRBJ2-7; no clear D gene. The CDR3 extends over 14 amino acids. The germline V and J ends were trimmed by 1 base and 7 bases, with 14 bases remaining between them. Germline CDR1 SEHNR, CDR2 FQNEAQ (reference sequence). The DNA of the CDR3 is TGTGCCAGCAGCTTAGACAATCTAGTCGGGGAGCAGTACTTC. Its translation: CASSLDNLVGEQYF.

The J gene is TRBJ1-3, the V gene TRBV9; TRBD1 might be the D (6 bases). V gave up 3 bases and J gave up 0 bases, with 19 bases separating them. There are 18 residues in the CDR3. CDR1 and CDR2 from the germline V gene are SGDLS and YYNGEE. CDR3 in DNA: TGTGCCAGCAGCGCATCTCTACTCAGGGGCTTCTCTGGAAACACCATATATTTT. Translation: CASSASLLRGFSGNTIYF.

This clone was observed at least ten times. The chain is built from TRBV5-1 and TRBJ2-2, with D possibly being TRBD1 (6 bases). Germline CDR1 and CDR2: SGHRS and YFSETQ. The CDR3 covers 15 residues. The V and J ends lost 6 bases and 0 bases respectively, with 12 bases between them. The CDR3: CASKEGVANTGELFF. The CDR3 DNA sequence: TGCGCCAGCAAAGAGGGGGTCGCGAACACCGGGGAGCTGTTTTTT.

For the CDR3, the DNA is TGTGCCAGCAGCTCCTCCCGGTCCGGGGAGCTGTTTTTT. This translates into CASSSSRSGELFF. J is TRBJ2-2 and V is TRBV12-3 or TRBV12-4; no clear D. The V gene lost 6 bases and the J gene lost 6 bases, with 11 bases spanning the gap. This CDR3 region has 13 residues.

The genes are TRBV25-1 and TRBJ1-4; possibly TRBD1 for D (5 bases). Deletions cut 5 bases from V and 7 bases from J, with 20 bases between. Germline V gives CDR1 MGHDK, CDR2 SYGVNS. This CDR3 region has 16 residues. DNA of the CDR3: TGTGCCAGCAGTAAAGCTGATTGGGGCCTCGGTGAAAAACTGTTTTTT. This sequence encodes CASSKADWGLGEKLFF.

J is TRBJ2-1 and V is TRBV5-1, with 7 bases that match TRBD2. The CDR3 loop spans 15 amino acids. Trimming cost V 0 bases and J 2 bases; bases outside gene matches: 2. Germline assignment: CDR1 SGHRS and CDR2 YFSETQ. The CDR3 region is CASSLEGLAYNEQFF. In DNA form, the CDR3 reads TGCGCCAGCAGCTTGGAAGGACTAGCCTACAATGAGCAGTTCTTC.

About this clone: At one boundary the junction diverges from the germline segment, which might be a read error. The V gene is TRBV2, the J gene TRBJ1-1; 7 bases fit TRBD1. Germline CDR1 SNHLY, CDR2 FYNNEI. The CDR3 has 13 amino acids. CDR3 residues: CASSGQAYTEAFF. The CDR3, as DNA: TGTGCCAGTAGTGGACAGGCGTACACTGAAGCTTTCTTT. Variable domain in full (rest from reference TRBV2 and TRBJ1-1): EPEVTQTPSHQVTQMGQEVILRCVPISNHLYFYWYRQILGQKVEFLVSFYNNEISEKSEIFDDQFSVERPDGSNFTLKIRSTKLEDSAMYFCASSGQAYTEAFFGQGTRLTVV.

About this clone itself: This sample includes further DNA sequences coding for the same CDR3. This chain links TRBV5-1 with TRBJ2-1, with TRBD1 identical over 8 bases. This CDR3 has 15 amino acids. Trimming removed 4 bases from V and 0 bases from J; junction bases left unmatched: 3. CDR1 is SGHRS, CDR2 YFSETQ, per germline. The CDR3 region is CASSLTGDSYNEQFF. The CDR3 nucleotides are TGCGCCAGCAGCCTGACAGGGGACTCCTACAATGAGCAGTTCTTC.

The V call is TRBV15, the J call TRBJ1-2; 7 nucleotides agree with TRBD1. Germline CDR1 is LNHNV and CDR2 is YYDKDF (reference sequence). CDR3 length: 12 amino acids. The junction had 0 bases not matched to a gene; V was cut back by 0 bases and J by 8 bases. The CDR3: CATSREDRGYTF. Here the CDR3 DNA reads TGTGCCACCAGCAGAGAGGACAGGGGCTACACCTTC.

The chain joins TRBV7-2 to TRBJ2-3, with D possibly being TRBD2 (6 bases). V was cut by 2 bases and J by 0 bases, with 9 bases left in between. CDR1 and CDR2 (germline): SGHTA, FQGNSA. The CDR3 covers 15 residues. CDR3 sequence: CASSLQRVSTDTQYF. The CDR3 region has the DNA TGTGCCAGCAGCTTACAGCGGGTGAGCACAGATACGCAGTATTTT.

The chain carries TRBV12-5 and TRBJ2-1; 8 bases match TRBD2. V lost 0 bases, J lost 6 bases, and 10 bases stayed unmatched. The CDR3 consists of 17 residues. Germline lookup yields CDR1 LGHNT and CDR2 FRNRAP. This CDR3 reads CASGLVRASGSPNEQFF. CDR3 DNA: TGTGCTAGTGGTTTGGTAAGGGCTAGCGGGTCCCCCAATGAGCAGTTCTTC. The full variable domain, in which reference TRBV12-5 and TRBJ2-1 provide the parts outside the CDR3, is DARVTQTPRHKVTEMGQEVTMRCQPILGHNTVFWYRQTMMQGLELLAYFRNRAPLDDSGMPKDRFSAEMPDATLATLKIQPSEPRDSAVYFCASGLVRASGSPNEQFFGPGTRLTVL.

CDR3 coding DNA: TGTGCCAGCAGTTTCACAGGGGTTGCCAAAAACATTCAGTACTTC. Encoded protein: CASSFTGVAKNIQYF. The chain is built from TRBV28 and TRBJ2-4, with 7 bases aligning to TRBD1. Germline V gene sequence: CDR1 MDHEN, CDR2 SYDVKM. V lost 3 bases, J lost 1 base, and 3 bases stayed unmatched. The CDR3 extends over 15 amino acids.

The J gene is TRBJ2-7, the V gene TRBV19; the match to TRBD2 covers 10 bases. From germline, CDR1 is LNHDA and CDR2 SQIVND (reference sequence). The CDR3 is 15 amino acids. The J segment lost 5 bases and the V segment lost 9 bases, leaving 13 bases of the junction unmatched. CDR3 amino acids: CASRGTSGMRDEQYF. The CDR3 region has the DNA TGTGCCAGCAGGGGAACTAGCGGGATGAGGGACGAGCAGTACTTC.

This clone was observed a single time. The chain links TRBV11-3 to TRBJ2-1, with a possible D match to TRBD2 (6 bases). Per the germline V gene, CDR1 is SGHNT and CDR2 is YENEEA. This CDR3 contains 13 residues. V lost 5 bases to trimming and J lost 5 bases, with 10 bases between them. DNA for the CDR3: TGTGCCAGCAGCGGGCGGAGGGACAATGAGCAGTTCTTC. This codes for CASSGRRDNEQFF.

The V and J genes are TRBV6-5 and TRBJ2-7, with 7 bases aligning to TRBD1. The germline V gene encodes CDR1 MNHEY and CDR2 SVGAGI. The CDR3 consists of 12 residues. V lost 7 bases to trimming and J lost 2 bases; unmatched junction nucleotides: 2. CDR3 protein: CASTGQTYEQYF. CDR3 in DNA: TGTGCCAGCACGGGACAGACCTACGAGCAGTACTTC.

The chain combines TRBV30 with TRBJ1-5; 7 bases match TRBD1. With 4 bases clipped from V and 4 bases from J, the junction kept 4 bases outside the gene matches. This CDR3 is built from 13 residues. Per germline, CDR1 GTSNPN and CDR2 SVGIG (reference sequence). This CDR3 is CAWTRGRNQPQHF. The CDR3, as DNA: TGTGCCTGGACCAGGGGGAGAAATCAGCCCCAGCATTTT.

The rearrangement uses TRBV18 and TRBJ1-1; D unresolved. V dropped 2 bases and J dropped 10 bases, with 11 bases sitting between them. The CDR3 extends over 12 amino acids. Looked up from germline, CDR1 is KGHSH and CDR2 is LQKENI. The CDR3 bases are TGTGCCAGCTCACCAATTGGGAGGAGAGCTTTCTTT. Translating it yields CASSPIGRRAFF.

In its sample, this clone was seen once. V and J are TRBV6-5 and TRBJ2-1, with 7 positions matching TRBD1. The CDR3 runs to 11 residues. V lost 8 bases and J lost 10; bases outside the gene matches: 5. The germline CDR1 and CDR2 sequences are MNHEY and SVGAGI. CDR3 loop: CASGGQTEQFF. CDR3 nucleotides: TGTGCCAGCGGGGGACAGACAGAGCAGTTCTTC.

The rearrangement uses TRBV4-1 and TRBJ2-3; possible D gene TRBD2, 6 bases. The CDR3 is 14 residues long. Germline V gene sequence: CDR1 MGHRA, CDR2 YSYEKL. The ends were cut back, 4 bases at V and 6 bases at J, with 14 bases in the middle. The chain's CDR3 is CASSRIGLMDTQYF. CDR3 coding DNA: TGCGCCAGCAGCCGGATCGGACTAATGGATACGCAGTATTTT.

The rearrangement links TRBV5-1 to TRBJ1-5; 7 positions agree with TRBD1. V trimming: 0 bases; J trimming: 8 bases; junction bases outside the gene matches: 5. CDR3 size: 14 residues. Germline V gene sequence: CDR1 SGHRS, CDR2 YFSETQ. CDR3 loop: CASSLGQGMEPQHF. CDR3 nucleotides: TGCGCCAGCAGCTTGGGACAGGGTATGGAGCCCCAGCATTTT.

V usage is TRBV27 and J usage is TRBJ2-3, with 9 bases identical to TRBD2. Trimming removed 3 bases from V and 4 bases from J; junction bases left unmatched: 2. The germline V gene has CDR1 MNHEY and CDR2 SMNVEV (reference sequence). CDR3 length: 14 amino acids. CDR3 sequence: CASSFLAGSDTQYF. CDR3 nucleotides: TGTGCCAGCAGTTTTCTAGCGGGATCAGATACGCAGTATTTT.

The chain combines TRBV27 with TRBJ1-6, with D possibly TRBD1 on 6 matching bases. Per germline, CDR1 MNHEY and CDR2 SMNVEV (reference sequence). With 6 bases removed from V and 8 bases from J, the gap between germline ends came to 20 bases. This CDR3 spans 16 amino acids. DNA of the CDR3: TGTGCCAGCAGGGGGGGGGCAGATGGAGGGGATTCACCCCTCCACTTT. Amino acids: CASRGGADGGDSPLHF.

J is TRBJ2-7 and V is TRBV28; possibly TRBD1 for D (7 bases). The germline V gene has CDR1 MDHEN and CDR2 SYDVKM. Deletions cut 6 bases from V and 2 bases from J, with 14 bases between. The CDR3 is made up of 14 amino acids. The CDR3 coding sequence is TGTGCCAGCAGGGGGGGACAGATTACCTACGAGCAGTACTTC. Its protein is CASRGGQITYEQYF.